This entry features one T cell receptor (beta chain) sequence. This clonotype showed up many times. Its antigen is still unknown. No base qualities exist here, and no much larger clone lies one base off it. After removal of 8 bases from V and 4 bases from J, the junction retains 3 bases not matched to a gene. Per the germline V gene, SNHLY is the CDR1 and FYNNEI is the CDR2. The CDR3 numbers 12 residues from cysteine through phenylalanine. Only the CDR3 region is kept as DNA, spanning 36 bases read in frame from base 1. This record belongs to a study of early T cells in non-severe SARS-CoV-2 infection (dated by TCRdb to about 2021). About the study as a whole: Because TCR sequencing was done on bulk RNA from unsorted whole blood, the alpha and beta chains could not be paired.

Set within a cohort of healthcare workers in London, UK, this nested case-control study involved weekly PCR testing of nasopharyngeal swabs along with blood sampling. Between 23 and 31 March 2020, the week of the UK lockdown, healthcare workers were enrolled and then followed up weekly for as long as 16 weeks. Overall results and qualifications from the work: VDJdb matching was skewed toward anti-spike CD8 responses and likely underestimated virus-specific expansions by missing private and CD4 specificities.

The method was 5' RACE. The listed sequencing device is NextSeq 500. Unique molecular identifiers were attached to individual cDNA molecules in the TCR library protocol so that sequencing error and PCR bias could be corrected. Both TCR alpha and beta chains were sequenced, and tight co-correlation was observed between alpha and beta sequence abundances in each sample. For the original study's pipeline: Decombinator V4 was used to annotate TCR sequences for V gene, J gene and CDR3. Expanded TCRs were defined as changing significantly between any two time points under a Poisson model with p below 0.0001. TCR abundances were normalised to the total number of TCRs sequenced per sample and were expressed as counts per million. TRAV1-2 paired with TRAJ12, TRAJ20 or TRAJ33 defined MAIT TCRs, while TRAV10 paired with TRAJ18 defined iNKT TCRs. VDJdb, accessed on 1 November 2021, was searched for TCRs annotated for CMV, EBV and SARS-CoV-2, and TCRs annotated for more than one antigen were excluded. The public reads were run again by TCRdb, first through fastp at Q25 and then through MiXCR, and only productive beta chains were kept. Each CDR3 protein appears once, grouped with its most common genes and DNA. For this entry, the V and J calls and clone size follow TCRdb and not the study's own pipeline. In this sample the table shows some 60,000 distinct CDR3 sequences, around 9% of which occur a single time. The biggest ten clones account for 17% of the sample.

The rearrangement joined TRBV2 to TRBJ2-5, with 8 junctional bases fitting TRBD2. Sequenced sample: whole blood. This sequence originates from an adult who was a healthcare worker with PCR-confirmed SARS-CoV-2 infection or an uninfected control (not recorded which). The CDR3 region: CASGGGTETQYF. The nucleotide sequence is TGTGCCAGCGGCGGGGGGACAGAGACCCAGTACTTC.